One sample yielded the 28 T cell receptor beta chains listed below, sequenced in a study of a mutant IDH1 vaccine in newly diagnosed glioma. Time point described: baseline, week 1 (first vaccination visit). Treatment indicated: pre-vaccination baseline after standard-of-care therapy. Repertoires were generated with immunoSEQ multiplex PCR, while TCRdb's copy carries only in-frame clones and drops some. The sample shows some 61,000 clones, just over 85% of them seen only once. The sample in question was PBMCs, obtained from a glioma patient treated with radiotherapy, temozolomide or both. The receptors derive from a man between 25 and 39 years old with glioma.

This sequence joins TRBV29-1 and TRBJ1-2; D is ambiguous. The V and J ends lost 1 base and 1 base respectively, with 13 bases between them. In germline, CDR1 is SQVTM, CDR2 ANQGSEA. This CDR3 spans 15 amino acids. CDR3 protein: CSVEAEAVYNYGYTF. CDR3 nucleotides: TGCAGCGTTGAAGCCGAAGCCGTATATAACTATGGCTACACCTTC.

The genes are TRBV7-2 and TRBJ2-7; D unresolved. V lost 2 bases and J 3 bases, leaving 2 bases between the germline ends. Germline CDR1 and CDR2: SGHTA and FQGNSA. The CDR3 contains 11 residues. CDR3 nucleotides: TGTGCCAGCAGCTTAAACTACGAGCAGTACTTC. Amino acid sequence: CASSLNYEQYF.

This clone was seen only once. The gene calls are TRBV29-1 and TRBJ1-2; 8 bases are a match to TRBD1. Trimming cost V 7 bases and J 3 bases; bases outside gene matches: 13. This CDR3 is built from 15 residues. Germline assignment: CDR1 SQVTM and CDR2 ANQGSEA. In nucleotides, the CDR3 is TGCAGCGGTTGGGTAGTCAGGGGGCTGGACTATGGCTACACCTTC. Protein product: CSGWVVRGLDYGYTF.

The genes are TRBV5-6 and TRBJ2-1; a possible D gene is TRBD2 (6 bases). With 4 bases removed from V and 3 bases from J, the gap between germline ends came to 20 bases. Germline V gives CDR1 SGHDT, CDR2 YYEEEE. The length of the CDR3 is 17 residues. CDR3 amino acids: CASSLINAGGNYNEQFF. In nucleotides, the CDR3 is TGTGCCAGCAGCCTGATAAACGCCGGGGGTAACTACAATGAGCAGTTCTTC.

V is TRBV23-1 and J is TRBJ1-2; D ambiguous. TRBV23-1 is an open reading frame, and its role is uncertain. Trimming removed 8 bases from V and 4 bases from J, with 17 bases in between. The CDR3 contains 14 residues. CDR3 residues: CASGPTVSCYGYTF. Here the CDR3 DNA reads TGCGCCAGCGGTCCTACAGTCTCCTGCTATGGCTACACCTTC.

This rearrangement joins TRBV7-6 to TRBJ2-1; TRBD1 might be the D (6 bases). Germline lookup yields CDR1 SGHVS and CDR2 FNYEAQ. CDR3 length: 15 amino acids. V was cut by 5 bases and J by 4 bases, with 15 bases left in between. The CDR3 bases are TGTGCCAGCAGCCCAGAACAGGGAGCTTACAATGAGCAGTTCTTC. Amino acid sequence: CASSPEQGAYNEQFF.

This chain uses TRBV2 with TRBJ2-7; unclear D gene. The CDR3 runs to 13 residues. The germline V and J ends were trimmed by 0 bases and 4 bases, with 7 bases remaining between them. The germline V gene encodes CDR1 SNHLY and CDR2 FYNNEI. For the CDR3, the DNA is TGTGCCAGCAGTGAAGCGACAAATTACGAGCAGTACTTC. Amino acid sequence: CASSEATNYEQYF.

J is TRBJ2-1 and V is TRBV2; possibly TRBD1 for D (5 bases). The CDR3 is made up of 15 amino acids. The V end lost 5 bases, the J end lost 5 bases, and 16 bases lay between the germline ends. The germline gives CDR1 SNHLY, CDR2 FYNNEI. The CDR3 sequence is CASSFDRSRNNEQFF. CDR3 sequence (DNA): TGTGCCAGCAGTTTCGACAGATCGCGTAACAATGAGCAGTTCTTC.

The chain carries TRBV5-1 and TRBJ2-3; the D gene is possibly TRBD2 (5 bases). Looked up from germline, CDR1 is SGHRS and CDR2 is YFSETQ. CDR3 length equals 15 residues. Trimming left V 3 bases short and J 2 bases short, with 13 bases between. CDR3 sequence (DNA): TGCGCCAGCAGCTCGGACTTAACCAACACAGATACGCAGTATTTT. Translation gives CASSSDLTNTDTQYF. The entire variable domain, with the rest obtained from reference TRBV5-1 and TRBJ2-3, is as follows: KAGVTQTPRYLIKTRGQQVTLSCSPISGHRSVSWYQQTPGQGLQFLFEYFSETQRNKGNFPGRFSGRQFSNSRSEMNVSTLELGDSALYLCASSSDLTNTDTQYFGPGTRLTVL.

The chain recombines TRBV19 with TRBJ1-5, with D possibly being TRBD1 (5 bases). Trimming left V 10 bases short and J 4 bases short, with 14 bases between. CDR1 is LNHDA and CDR2 is SQIVND in the germline V gene (reference sequence). CDR3 size: 13 residues. The DNA for the CDR3 is TGTGCCACCGAGGGACCCCGAAATCAGCCCCAGCATTTT. Amino acids: CATEGPRNQPQHF.

The rearrangement uses TRBV5-6 and TRBJ2-7; D might be TRBD2 (6 bases). V was clipped by 2 bases and J by 3 bases, with 18 bases between them. Germline loops: CDR1 SGHDT, CDR2 YYEEEE. The CDR3 runs 16 residues. The CDR3 DNA follows: TGTGCCAGCAGCTTTAAAAGGGAGGACCTCAACTACGAGCAGTACTTC. Translation gives CASSFKREDLNYEQYF.

The chain joins TRBV7-9 to TRBJ1-2; D is perhaps TRBD1 (5 bases). Per the germline V gene, CDR1 is SEHNR and CDR2 is FQNEAQ (reference sequence). This CDR3 region has 14 residues. V lost 2 bases to trimming and J lost 2 bases, with 9 bases between them. The CDR3 coding sequence is TGTGCCAGCAGCTTACCGGCAGGGAACTATGGCTACACCTTC. Amino acid sequence: CASSLPAGNYGYTF. The whole variable domain, filled in from reference TRBV7-9 and TRBJ1-2, reads DTGVSQNPRHKITKRGQNVTFRCDPISEHNRLYWYRQTLGQGPEFLTYFQNEAQLEKSRLLSDRFSAERPKGSFSTLEIQRTEQGDSAMYLCASSLPAGNYGYTFGSGTRLTVV.

In DNA form, the CDR3 reads TGTGCCAGCGGACAGGGGGCTCCCTATGGCTACACCTTC. Its protein is CASGQGAPYGYTF. The chain joins TRBV28 to TRBJ1-2, with 11 bases that match TRBD1. The germline gives CDR1 MDHEN, CDR2 SYDVKM. V lost 8 bases and J lost 4; bases outside the gene matches: 3. The CDR3 covers 13 residues.

J is TRBJ2-1 and V is TRBV4-1; 15 bases are shared with TRBD2. V dropped 2 bases and J dropped 9; count of bases not matched to a gene: 5. Germline-derived CDR1 and CDR2 are MGHRA and YSYEKL. The length of the CDR3 is 16 residues. The CDR3, as DNA: TGCGCCAGCAGCCAACGGACTAGCGGGGGGGCGGGTGAGCAGTTCTTC. Encoded protein: CASSQRTSGGAGEQFF.

This chain connects TRBV6-1 to TRBJ1-1; 7 bases align to TRBD1. The germline V gene has CDR1 MNHNS and CDR2 SASEGT. The CDR3 runs to 15 residues. V gave up 4 bases and J gave up 2 bases; unmatched junction bases: 7. The CDR3 nucleotides read TGTGCCAGCAGTGGGGCCGGGACAGACAACACTGAAGCTTTCTTT. As protein: CASSGAGTDNTEAFF.

The chain's CDR3 is CASSIEVNEQFF. In DNA, the CDR3 is TGTGCCAGTAGTATAGAAGTTAATGAGCAGTTCTTC. The V gene is TRBV19, the J gene TRBJ2-1, with D unclear. The V end was cut by 0 bases, the J end by 7 bases, with 4 bases between. The CDR3 consists of 12 residues. Germline values: CDR1 LNHDA, CDR2 SQIVND (reference sequence).

V gene TRBV12-2 combines with J gene TRBJ2-1; the table's D call of TRBD2 was not tested on the DNA. TRBV12-2 is a listed pseudogene. There are 18 residues in the CDR3. DNA of the CDR3: TGTGCAAGTCGCTTAGAGACTAGCGGGGGTTACGGGAACAATGAGCAGTTCTTC. Its protein product is CASRLETSGGYGNNEQFF.

This clone was picked up one time. The chain couples TRBV7-9 to TRBJ2-5, with TRBD2 matching over 9 bases. Trimming cost V 5 bases and J 2 bases; bases outside gene matches: 6. Germline V gives CDR1 SEHNR, CDR2 FQNEAQ (reference sequence). The CDR3 is 15 residues long. CDR3 nucleotides: TGTGCCAGCAGCACCGGCGGGGGGGGTCAAGAGACCCAGTACTTC. Protein product: CASSTGGGGQETQYF. Variable domain in full (rest from reference TRBV7-9 and TRBJ2-5): DTGVSQNPRHKITKRGQNVTFRCDPISEHNRLYWYRQTLGQGPEFLTYFQNEAQLEKSRLLSDRFSAERPKGSFSTLEIQRTEQGDSAMYLCASSTGGGGQETQYFGPGTRLLVL.

The chain carries TRBV19 and TRBJ2-6; either TRBD1 or TRBD2 may supply D (6 bases each). Trimming left V 3 bases short and J 0 bases short, with 21 bases between. Germline CDR1 LNHDA, CDR2 SQIVND (reference sequence). This CDR3 has 20 amino acids. In DNA form, the CDR3 reads TGTGCCAGTAGTATCCCCGAGGGGTGGGGGGCCATCTCTGGGGCCAACGTCCTGACTTTC. The encoded protein is CASSIPEGWGAISGANVLTF.

This sequence joins TRBV2 and TRBJ2-2, with D possibly matching TRBD2 (5 bases). CDR1 and CDR2 (germline): SNHLY, FYNNEI. V was pared by 7 bases and J by 2 bases, with 11 bases between. The CDR3 extends over 14 amino acids. The CDR3 is CASIRGLNTGELFF. CDR3 DNA sequence: TGTGCCAGCATTAGAGGACTTAACACCGGGGAGCTGTTTTTT.

The J gene is TRBJ1-6, the V gene TRBV28; TRBD1 aligns across 8 bases. Germline values: CDR1 MDHEN, CDR2 SYDVKM. V was clipped by 6 bases and J by 7 bases; unmatched bases: 8. CDR3 length: 15 residues. Written as DNA, the CDR3 is TGTGCCAGCAGCCCGACCGGACAGGGAAATTCACCCCTCCACTTT. This gives the protein CASSPTGQGNSPLHF.

The chain carries TRBV6-1 and TRBJ2-3; D is unclear. The V end was cut by 4 bases, the J end by 4 bases, with 12 bases between. Germline lookup yields CDR1 MNHNS and CDR2 SASEGT. This CDR3 has 14 amino acids. CDR3 nucleotide sequence: TGTGCCAGCAGTGCCCGGAAAGGAGCAGATACGCAGTATTTT. Residues: CASSARKGADTQYF.

The V call is TRBV6-5, the J call TRBJ2-6; no definite D call. Per the germline V gene, CDR1 is MNHEY and CDR2 is SVGAGI. CDR3 size: 13 residues. V dropped 2 bases and J dropped 2 bases, with 1 base sitting between them. The CDR3 nucleotides are TGTGCCAGCAGTTACCCTGGGGCCAACGTCCTGACTTTC. Its translation is CASSYPGANVLTF.

The V call is TRBV7-8, the J call TRBJ2-5; D may match TRBD1 or TRBD2 (5 bases each). Per germline, CDR1 SGHVS and CDR2 FQNEAQ. The V end was cut by 1 base, the J end by 0 bases, with 12 bases between. The CDR3 totals 16 residues. The CDR3 region is CASSLGGRPYQETQYF. In DNA form, the CDR3 reads TGTGCCAGCAGCTTAGGGGGACGTCCGTACCAAGAGACCCAGTACTTC.

This rearrangement joins TRBV6-6 to TRBJ1-5; D gene unclear. V was cut by 6 bases and J by 3 bases, with 12 bases left in between. This CDR3 has 14 residues. CDR1 is MNHNY and CDR2 is SVGAGI in the germline V gene (reference sequence). As DNA, the CDR3 is TGTGCCAGCAGCCTGCCGGGGTACAATCAGCCCCAGCATTTT. This sequence encodes CASSLPGYNQPQHF.

The sample holds one count of this clone. The gene calls are TRBV7-7 and TRBJ2-7; 8 bases align to TRBD1. The CDR3 has 14 amino acids. J lost 3 bases, V lost 4 bases, and 5 bases had no gene match. The V gene's germline CDR1 is SSHAT and CDR2 FNYEAQ (reference sequence). CDR3 sequence: CASSSGTGDYEQYF. CDR3 nucleotides: TGTGCCAGCAGCTCCGGGACAGGCGACTACGAGCAGTACTTC. Full variable domain (outside the CDR3, taken from reference TRBV7-7 and TRBJ2-7): GAGVSQSPRYKVTKRGQDVTLRCDPISSHATLYWYQQALGQGPEFLTYFNYEAQPDKSGLPSDRFSAERPEGSISTLTIQRTEQRDSAMYRCASSSGTGDYEQYFGPGTRLTVT.

By sample fraction, this clone is medium-sized. The J gene is TRBJ2-1, the V gene TRBV4-2; 7 bases fit TRBD1. CDR3 length: 16 residues. Germline trimming cut 0 bases from V and 4 bases from J; bases unmatched to any gene: 6. The germline CDR1 and CDR2 sequences are LGHNA and YNFKEQ. The CDR3 region is CASSQETTGAYNEQFF. In nucleotides, the CDR3 is TGTGCCAGCAGCCAAGAGACCACAGGGGCTTACAATGAGCAGTTCTTC.

The chain has TRBV5-5 and TRBJ1-1; the D is unclear. There are 15 residues in the CDR3. V lost 1 base and J lost 0, with 10 bases in between. Germline loops: CDR1 SGHKS, CDR2 YYEKEE (reference sequence). CDR3 sequence reads: CASSLFAGLNTEAFF. CDR3 sequence (DNA): TGTGCCAGCAGCTTGTTTGCAGGCTTGAACACTGAAGCTTTCTTT. The complete variable domain, with remaining parts taken from reference TRBV5-5 and TRBJ1-1, reads DAGVTQSPTHLIKTRGQQVTLRCSPISGHKSVSWYQQVLGQGPQFIFQYYEKEERGRGNFPDRFSARQFPNYSSELNVNALLLGDSALYLCASSLFAGLNTEAFFGQGTRLTVV.